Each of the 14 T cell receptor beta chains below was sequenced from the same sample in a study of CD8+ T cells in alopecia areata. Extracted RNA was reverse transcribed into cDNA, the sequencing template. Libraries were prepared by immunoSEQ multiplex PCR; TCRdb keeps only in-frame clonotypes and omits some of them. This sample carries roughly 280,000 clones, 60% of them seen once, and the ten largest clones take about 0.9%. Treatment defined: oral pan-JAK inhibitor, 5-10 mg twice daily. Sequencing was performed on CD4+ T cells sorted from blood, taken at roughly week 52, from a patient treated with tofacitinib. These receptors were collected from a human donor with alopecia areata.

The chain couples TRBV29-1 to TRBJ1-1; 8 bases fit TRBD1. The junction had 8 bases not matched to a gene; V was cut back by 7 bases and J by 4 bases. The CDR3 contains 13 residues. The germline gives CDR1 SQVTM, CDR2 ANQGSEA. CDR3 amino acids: CSGEGQGLTEAFF. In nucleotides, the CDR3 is TGCAGCGGCGAAGGACAGGGTCTCACTGAAGCTTTCTTT.

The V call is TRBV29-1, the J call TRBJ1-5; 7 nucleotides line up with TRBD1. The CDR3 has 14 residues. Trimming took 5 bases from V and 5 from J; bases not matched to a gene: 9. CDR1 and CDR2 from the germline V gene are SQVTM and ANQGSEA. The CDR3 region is CSVYTGDFDQPQHF. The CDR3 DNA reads TGCAGCGTTTATACAGGGGATTTCGATCAGCCCCAGCATTTT.

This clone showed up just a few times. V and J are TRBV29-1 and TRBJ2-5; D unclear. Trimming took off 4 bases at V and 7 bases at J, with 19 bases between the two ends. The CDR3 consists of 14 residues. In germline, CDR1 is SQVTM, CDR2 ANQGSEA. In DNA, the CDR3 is TGCAGCGTTGCCCCAAGAGTAGGGCCCGGGACCCAGTACTTC. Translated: CSVAPRVGPGTQYF.

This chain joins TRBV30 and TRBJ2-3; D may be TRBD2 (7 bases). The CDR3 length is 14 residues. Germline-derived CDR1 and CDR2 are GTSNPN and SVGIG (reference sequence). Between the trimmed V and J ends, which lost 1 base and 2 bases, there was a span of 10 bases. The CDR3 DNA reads TGTGCCTGGAGTGCGGGGGGCAACACAGATACGCAGTATTTT. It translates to CAWSAGGNTDTQYF.

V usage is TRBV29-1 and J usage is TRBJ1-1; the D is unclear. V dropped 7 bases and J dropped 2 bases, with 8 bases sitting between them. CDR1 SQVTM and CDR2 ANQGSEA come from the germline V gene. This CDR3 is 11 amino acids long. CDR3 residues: CSGGINTEAFF. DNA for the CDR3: TGCAGCGGCGGGATTAACACTGAAGCTTTCTTT. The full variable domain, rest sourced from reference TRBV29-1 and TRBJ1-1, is SAVISQKPSRDICQRGTSLTIQCQVDSQVTMMFWYRQQPGQSLTLIATANQGSEATYESGFVIDKFPISRPNLTFSTLTVSNMSPEDSSIYLCSGGINTEAFFGQGTRLTVV.

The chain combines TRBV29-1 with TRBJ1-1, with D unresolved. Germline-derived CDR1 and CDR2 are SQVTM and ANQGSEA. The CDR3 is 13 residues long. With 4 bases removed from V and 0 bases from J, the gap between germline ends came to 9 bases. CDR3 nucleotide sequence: TGCAGCGTTGGGTTAACCATGAACACTGAAGCTTTCTTT. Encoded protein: CSVGLTMNTEAFF.

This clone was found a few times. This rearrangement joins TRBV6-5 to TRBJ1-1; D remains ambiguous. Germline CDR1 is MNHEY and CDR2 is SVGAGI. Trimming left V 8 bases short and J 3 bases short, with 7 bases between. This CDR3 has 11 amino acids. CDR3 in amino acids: CASRRHTEAFF. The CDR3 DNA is TGTGCCAGCCGAAGGCACACTGAAGCTTTCTTT.

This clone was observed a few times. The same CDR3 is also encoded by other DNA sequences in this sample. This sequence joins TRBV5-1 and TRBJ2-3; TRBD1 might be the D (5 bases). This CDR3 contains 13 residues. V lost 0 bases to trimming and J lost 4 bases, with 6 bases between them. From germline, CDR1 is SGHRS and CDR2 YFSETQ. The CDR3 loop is CASSLEGSDTQYF. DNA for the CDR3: TGCGCCAGCAGCTTGGAGGGGTCAGATACGCAGTATTTT.

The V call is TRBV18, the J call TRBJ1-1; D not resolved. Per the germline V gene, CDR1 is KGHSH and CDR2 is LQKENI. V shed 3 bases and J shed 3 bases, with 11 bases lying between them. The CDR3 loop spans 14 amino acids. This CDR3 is CASSPAGKDTEAFF. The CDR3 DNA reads TGTGCCAGCTCACCCGCGGGTAAGGACACTGAAGCTTTCTTT.

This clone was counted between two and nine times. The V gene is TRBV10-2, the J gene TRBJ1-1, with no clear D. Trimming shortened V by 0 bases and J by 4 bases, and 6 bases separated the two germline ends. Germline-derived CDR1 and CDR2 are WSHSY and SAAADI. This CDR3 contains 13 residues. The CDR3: CASSESQVTEAFF. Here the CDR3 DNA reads TGCGCCAGCAGTGAGTCACAAGTCACTGAAGCTTTCTTT.

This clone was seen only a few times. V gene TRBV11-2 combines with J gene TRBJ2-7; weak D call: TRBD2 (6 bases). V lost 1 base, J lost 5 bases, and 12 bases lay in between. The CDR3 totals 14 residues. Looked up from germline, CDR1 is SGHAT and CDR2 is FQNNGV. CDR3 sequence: CASSLARGKDEQYF. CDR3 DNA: TGTGCCAGCAGCTTAGCACGGGGGAAGGACGAGCAGTACTTC.

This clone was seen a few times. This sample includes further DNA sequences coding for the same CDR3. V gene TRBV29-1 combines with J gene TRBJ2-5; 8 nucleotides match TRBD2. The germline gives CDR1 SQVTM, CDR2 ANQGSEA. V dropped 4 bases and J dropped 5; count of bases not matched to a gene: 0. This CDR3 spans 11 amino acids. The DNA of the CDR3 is TGCAGCGTTGGCGGGGGGGAGACCCAGTACTTC. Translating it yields CSVGGGETQYF.

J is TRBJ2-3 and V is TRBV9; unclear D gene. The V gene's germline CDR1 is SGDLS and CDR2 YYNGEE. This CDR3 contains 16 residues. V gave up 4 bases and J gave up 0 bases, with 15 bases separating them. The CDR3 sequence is CASSTRTATSTDTQYF. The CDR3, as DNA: TGTGCCAGCAGCACCCGGACGGCAACTAGCACAGATACGCAGTATTTT.

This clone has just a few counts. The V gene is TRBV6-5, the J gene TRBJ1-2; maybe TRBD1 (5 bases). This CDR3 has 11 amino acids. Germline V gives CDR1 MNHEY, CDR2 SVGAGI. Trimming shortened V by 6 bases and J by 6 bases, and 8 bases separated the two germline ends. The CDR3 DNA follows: TGTGCCAGCAGCCGGGGGGATGGCTACACCTTC. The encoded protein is CASSRGDGYTF.